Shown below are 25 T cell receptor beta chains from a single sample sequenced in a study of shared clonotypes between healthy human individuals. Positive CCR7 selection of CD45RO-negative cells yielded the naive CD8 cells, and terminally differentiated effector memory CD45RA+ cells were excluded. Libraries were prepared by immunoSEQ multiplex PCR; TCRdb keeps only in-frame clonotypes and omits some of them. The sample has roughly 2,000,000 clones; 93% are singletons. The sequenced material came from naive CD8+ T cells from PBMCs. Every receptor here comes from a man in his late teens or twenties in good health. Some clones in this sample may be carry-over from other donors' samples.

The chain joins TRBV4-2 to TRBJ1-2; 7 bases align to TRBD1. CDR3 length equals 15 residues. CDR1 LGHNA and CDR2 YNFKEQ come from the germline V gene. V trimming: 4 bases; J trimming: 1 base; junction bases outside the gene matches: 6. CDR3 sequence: CASSPWGTDNYGYTF. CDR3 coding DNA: TGTGCCAGCAGCCCTTGGGGGACAGATAACTATGGCTACACCTTC.

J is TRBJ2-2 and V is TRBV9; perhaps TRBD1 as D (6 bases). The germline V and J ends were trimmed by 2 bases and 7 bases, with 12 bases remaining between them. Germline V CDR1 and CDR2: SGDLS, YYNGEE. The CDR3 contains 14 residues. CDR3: CASSVNRAGGELFF. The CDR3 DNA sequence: TGTGCCAGCAGCGTGAACAGGGCGGGCGGGGAGCTGTTTTTT. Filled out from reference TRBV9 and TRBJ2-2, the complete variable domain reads DSGVTQTPKHLITATGQRVTLRCSPRSGDLSVYWYQQSLDQGLQFLIQYYNGEERAKGNILERFSAQQFPDLHSELNLSSLELGDSALYFCASSVNRAGGELFFGEGSRLTVL.

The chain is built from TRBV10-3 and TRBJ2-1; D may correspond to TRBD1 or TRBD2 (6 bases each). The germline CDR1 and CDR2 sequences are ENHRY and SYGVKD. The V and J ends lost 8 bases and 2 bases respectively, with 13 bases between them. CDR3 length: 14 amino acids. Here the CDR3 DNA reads TGTGCCATCTCCGGGGGCCCGACCTACAATGAGCAGTTCTTC. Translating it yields CAISGGPTYNEQFF.

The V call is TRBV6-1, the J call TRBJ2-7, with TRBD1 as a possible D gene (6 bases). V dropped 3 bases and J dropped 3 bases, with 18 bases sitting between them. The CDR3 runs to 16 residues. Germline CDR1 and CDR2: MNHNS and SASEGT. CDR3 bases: TGTGCCAGCAGTGATCTAAAACAGGGACCGCACTACGAGCAGTACTTC. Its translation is CASSDLKQGPHYEQYF.

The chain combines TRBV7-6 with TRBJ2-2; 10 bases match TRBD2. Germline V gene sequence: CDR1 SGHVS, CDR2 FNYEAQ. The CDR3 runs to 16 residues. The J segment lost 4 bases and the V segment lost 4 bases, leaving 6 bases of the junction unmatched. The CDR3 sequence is CASSSEAGGSTGELFF. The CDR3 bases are TGTGCCAGCAGCTCAGAAGCGGGAGGGAGCACCGGGGAGCTGTTTTTT. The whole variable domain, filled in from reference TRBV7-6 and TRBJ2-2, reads GAGVSQSPRYKVTKRGQDVALRCDPISGHVSLYWYRQALGQGPEFLTYFNYEAQQDKSGLPNDRFSAERPEGSISTLTIQRTEQRDSAMYRCASSSEAGGSTGELFFGEGSRLTVL.

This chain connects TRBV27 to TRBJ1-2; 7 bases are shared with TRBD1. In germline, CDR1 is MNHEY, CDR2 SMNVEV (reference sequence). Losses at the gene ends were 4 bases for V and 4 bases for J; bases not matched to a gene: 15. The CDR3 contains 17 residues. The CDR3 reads CASSSHRGGTGVYGYTF. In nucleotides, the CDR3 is TGTGCCAGCAGTTCCCACAGGGGCGGAACAGGGGTCTATGGCTACACCTTC.

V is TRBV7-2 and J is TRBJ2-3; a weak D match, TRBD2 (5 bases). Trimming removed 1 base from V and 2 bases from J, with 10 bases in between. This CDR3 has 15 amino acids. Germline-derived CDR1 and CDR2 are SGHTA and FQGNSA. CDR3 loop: CASSLVRTLTDTQYF. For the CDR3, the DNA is TGTGCCAGCAGCTTAGTGCGGACTCTCACAGATACGCAGTATTTT.

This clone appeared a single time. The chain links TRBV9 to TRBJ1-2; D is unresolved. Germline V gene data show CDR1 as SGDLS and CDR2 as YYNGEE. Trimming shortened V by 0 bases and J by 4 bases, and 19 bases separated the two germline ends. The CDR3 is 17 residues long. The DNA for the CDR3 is TGTGCCAGCAGCGTAGCCCCGACCGCTCATGTGGGCTATGGCTACACCTTC. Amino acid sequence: CASSVAPTAHVGYGYTF.

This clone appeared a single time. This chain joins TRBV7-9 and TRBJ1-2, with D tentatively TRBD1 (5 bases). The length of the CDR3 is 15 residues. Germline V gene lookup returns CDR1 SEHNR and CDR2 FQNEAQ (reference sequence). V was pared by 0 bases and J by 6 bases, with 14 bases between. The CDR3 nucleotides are TGTGCCAGCAGCTTAGCAGCAGGGTTTTGGGATGGCTACACCTTC. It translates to CASSLAAGFWDGYTF.

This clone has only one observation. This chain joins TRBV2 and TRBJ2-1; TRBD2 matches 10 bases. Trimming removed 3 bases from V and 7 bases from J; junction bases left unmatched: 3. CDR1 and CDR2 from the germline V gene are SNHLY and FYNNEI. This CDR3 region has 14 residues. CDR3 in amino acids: CASSEASGSNEQFF. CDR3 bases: TGTGCCAGCAGTGAGGCTAGCGGGAGTAATGAGCAGTTCTTC.

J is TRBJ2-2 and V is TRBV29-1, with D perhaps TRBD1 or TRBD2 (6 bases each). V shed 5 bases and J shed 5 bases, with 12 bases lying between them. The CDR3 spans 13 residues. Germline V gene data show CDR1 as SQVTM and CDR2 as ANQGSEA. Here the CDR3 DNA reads TGCAGCGTTAAAACAGGGAGGACCGGGGAGCTGTTTTTT. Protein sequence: CSVKTGRTGELFF.

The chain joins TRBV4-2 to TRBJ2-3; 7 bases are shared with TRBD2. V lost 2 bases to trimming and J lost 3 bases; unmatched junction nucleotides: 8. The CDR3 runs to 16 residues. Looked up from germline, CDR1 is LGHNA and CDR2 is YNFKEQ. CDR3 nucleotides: TGTGCCAGCAGCCAACTTAGGGCGGGAGTAACAGATACGCAGTATTTT. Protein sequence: CASSQLRAGVTDTQYF.

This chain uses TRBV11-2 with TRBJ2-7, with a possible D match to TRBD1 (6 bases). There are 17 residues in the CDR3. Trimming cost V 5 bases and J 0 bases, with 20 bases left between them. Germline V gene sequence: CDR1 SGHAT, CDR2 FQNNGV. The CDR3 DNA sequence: TGTGCCAGCAGCCCCCCGGTGTCAGGACAGCCCTCCTACGAGCAGTACTTC. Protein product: CASSPPVSGQPSYEQYF.

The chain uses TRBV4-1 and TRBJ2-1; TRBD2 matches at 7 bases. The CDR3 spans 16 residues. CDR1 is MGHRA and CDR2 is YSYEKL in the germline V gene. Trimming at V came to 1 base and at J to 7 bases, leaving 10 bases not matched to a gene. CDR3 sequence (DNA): TGCGCCAGCAGCCAAGTCGGACTAGTCCGACGAAATGAGCAGTTCTTC. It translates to CASSQVGLVRRNEQFF.

CDR3 protein: CASNHGLAGIYEQYF. CDR3 nucleotides: TGTGCCAGCAATCATGGACTAGCGGGCATCTACGAGCAGTACTTC. This chain links TRBV7-9 with TRBJ2-7; 11 bases are a match to TRBD2. Unmatched junction bases numbered 8, after V lost 7 bases and J lost 3 bases. Germline assignment: CDR1 SEHNR and CDR2 FQNEAQ (reference sequence). The CDR3 runs 15 residues.

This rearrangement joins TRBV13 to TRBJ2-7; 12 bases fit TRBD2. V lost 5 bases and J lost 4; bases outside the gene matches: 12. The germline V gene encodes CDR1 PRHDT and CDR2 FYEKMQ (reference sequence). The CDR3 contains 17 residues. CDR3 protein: CASSKLAGGTISYEQYF. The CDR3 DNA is TGTGCCAGCAGCAAACTAGCGGGAGGTACCATTTCATACGAGCAGTACTTC.

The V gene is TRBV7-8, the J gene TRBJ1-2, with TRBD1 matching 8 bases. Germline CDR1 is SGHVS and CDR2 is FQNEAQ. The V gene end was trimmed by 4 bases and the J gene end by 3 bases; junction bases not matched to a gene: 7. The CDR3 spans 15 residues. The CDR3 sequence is CASSSGTGGYYGYTF. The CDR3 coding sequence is TGTGCCAGCAGCTCGGGTACAGGGGGGTACTATGGCTACACCTTC.

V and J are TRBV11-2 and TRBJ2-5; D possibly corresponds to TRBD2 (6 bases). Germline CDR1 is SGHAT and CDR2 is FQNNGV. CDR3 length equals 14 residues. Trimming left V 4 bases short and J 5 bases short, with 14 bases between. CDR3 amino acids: CASSSSRGWETQYF. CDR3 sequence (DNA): TGTGCCAGCAGCTCTAGTCGGGGGTGGGAGACCCAGTACTTC. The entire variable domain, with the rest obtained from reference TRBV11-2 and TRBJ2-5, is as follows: EAGVAQSPRYKIIEKRQSVAFWCNPISGHATLYWYQQILGQGPKLLIQFQNNGVVDDSQLPKDRFSAERLKGVDSTLKIQPAKLEDSAVYLCASSSSRGWETQYFGPGTRLLVL.

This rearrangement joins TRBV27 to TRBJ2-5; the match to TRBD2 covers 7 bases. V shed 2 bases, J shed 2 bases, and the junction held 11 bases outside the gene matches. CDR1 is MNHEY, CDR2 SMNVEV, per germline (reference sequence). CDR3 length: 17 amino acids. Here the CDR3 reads CASSLTSVLTRQETQYF. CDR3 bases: TGTGCCAGCAGTTTAACTAGCGTACTAACTCGACAAGAGACCCAGTACTTC.

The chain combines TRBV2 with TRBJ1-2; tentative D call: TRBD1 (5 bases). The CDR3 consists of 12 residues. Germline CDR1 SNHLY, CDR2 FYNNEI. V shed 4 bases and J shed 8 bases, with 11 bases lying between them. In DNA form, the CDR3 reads TGTGCCAGCAGTGCGGGGGGTGGAGGCTACACCTTC. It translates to CASSAGGGGYTF.

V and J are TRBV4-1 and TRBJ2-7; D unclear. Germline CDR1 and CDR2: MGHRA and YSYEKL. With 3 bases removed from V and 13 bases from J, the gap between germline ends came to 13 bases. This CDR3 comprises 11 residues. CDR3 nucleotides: TGCGCCAGCAGCCACCAGACCGTATTTTACTTC. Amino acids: CASSHQTVFYF.

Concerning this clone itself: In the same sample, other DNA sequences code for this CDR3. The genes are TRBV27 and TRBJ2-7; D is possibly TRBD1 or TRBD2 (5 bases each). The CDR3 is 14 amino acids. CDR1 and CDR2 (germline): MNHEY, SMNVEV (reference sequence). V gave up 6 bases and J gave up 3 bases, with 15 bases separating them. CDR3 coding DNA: TGTGCCAGCAGGCCACCGGGACGGCTCTACGAGCAGTACTTC. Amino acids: CASRPPGRLYEQYF.

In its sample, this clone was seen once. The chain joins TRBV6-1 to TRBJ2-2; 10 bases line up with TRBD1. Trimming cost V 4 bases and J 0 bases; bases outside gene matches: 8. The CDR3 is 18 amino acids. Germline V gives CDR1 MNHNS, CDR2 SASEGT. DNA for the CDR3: TGTGCCAGCAGTGGGGGACAGGGGCTACTCTCGAACACCGGGGAGCTGTTTTTT. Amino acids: CASSGGQGLLSNTGELFF.

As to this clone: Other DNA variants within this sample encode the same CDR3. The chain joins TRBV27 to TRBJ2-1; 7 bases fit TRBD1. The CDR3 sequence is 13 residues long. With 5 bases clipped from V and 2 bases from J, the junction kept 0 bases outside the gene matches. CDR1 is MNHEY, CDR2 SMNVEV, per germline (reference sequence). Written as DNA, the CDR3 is TGTGCCAGCAGTGGGACAGCCTACAATGAGCAGTTCTTC. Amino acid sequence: CASSGTAYNEQFF.

DNA of the CDR3: TGTGCCAGCAGTACTCCCGGGACAGGGTCCTACGAGCAGTACTTC. Its translation: CASSTPGTGSYEQYF. J is TRBJ2-7 and V is TRBV27, with 9 bases aligning to TRBD1. Unmatched junction bases numbered 6, after V lost 5 bases and J lost 1 base. Germline loops: CDR1 MNHEY, CDR2 SMNVEV (reference sequence). This CDR3 is built from 15 residues.